Listed here are 27 T cell receptor beta chains from one sample, sequenced in a study of T cells after yellow fever vaccination. TCRdb re-called the 5' RACE reads with MiXCR, one entry per CDR3 protein. The sample yields roughly 520,000 distinct CDR3 sequences, less than 25% seen once. The specimen was PBMCs, collected 21 days after the first yellow fever vaccination. The receptors were gathered from a man between 18 and 35 years old who received the YFV17D yellow fever vaccine.

This clonotype was seen at least ten times. This rearrangement joins TRBV7-9 to TRBJ2-7, with D unresolved. This CDR3 comprises 13 residues. V lost 5 bases and J 0 bases, leaving 8 bases between the germline ends. The germline V gene encodes CDR1 SEHNR and CDR2 FQNEAQ (reference sequence). CDR3 sequence (DNA): TGTGCCAGCAGCCCAGTGAGCTCCTACGAGCAGTACTTC. It translates to CASSPVSSYEQYF.

At least ten counts were recorded for this clonotype. This CDR3 reads CASSHGTYTDTQYF. The CDR3 DNA sequence: TGCGCCAGCAGCCACGGGACGTATACAGATACGCAGTATTTT. This chain links TRBV4-3 with TRBJ2-3, with D perhaps assigned TRBD1 or TRBD2 (5 bases each). CDR1 LGHNA and CDR2 YSLEER come from the germline V gene. V shed 3 bases and J shed 3 bases, with 10 bases lying between them. CDR3 size: 14 residues.

This clonotype has a handful of counts. This chain links TRBV28 with TRBJ2-7; D possibly uses TRBD1 or TRBD2 (5 bases each). CDR1 is MDHEN and CDR2 is SYDVKM in the germline V gene. Deletions cut 6 bases from V and 2 bases from J, with 17 bases between. The CDR3 sequence is 15 residues long. In nucleotides, the CDR3 is TGTGCCAGCAGGGAACACCCGGGGCCGACCTACGAGCAGTACTTC. Its protein is CASREHPGPTYEQYF.

The table lists this clonotype with a few counts. The rearrangement joins TRBV7-3 to TRBJ1-6; no reliable D call. The V gene's germline CDR1 is SGHTA and CDR2 FQGTGA. The V and J ends lost 6 bases and 7 bases respectively, with 13 bases between them. The CDR3 contains 14 residues. The CDR3 here is CASSYGWKNSPLHF. Written as DNA, the CDR3 is TGTGCCAGCAGTTATGGGTGGAAAAATTCACCCCTCCACTTT. Full variable domain (rest looked up from reference TRBV7-3 and TRBJ1-6): GAGVSQTPSNKVTEKGKYVELRCDPISGHTALYWYRQSLGQGPEFLIYFQGTGAADDSGLPNDRFFAVRPEGSVSTLKIQRTERGDSAVYLCASSYGWKNSPLHFGNGTRLTVT.

The sample holds a few counts of this clonotype. This rearrangement joins TRBV4-2 to TRBJ2-2; 10 bases align to TRBD1. V was clipped by 2 bases and J by 4 bases; unmatched bases: 4. Germline V gene data show CDR1 as LGHNA and CDR2 as YNFKEQ. CDR3 length equals 16 residues. CDR3 region: CASSQRDRGLTGELFF. Here the CDR3 DNA reads TGTGCCAGCAGCCAAAGGGACAGGGGCCTCACCGGGGAGCTGTTTTTT.

This clonotype came up a few times. The V call is TRBV7-2, the J call TRBJ2-2; TRBD2 aligns across 12 bases. The J segment lost 0 bases and the V segment lost 1 base, leaving 6 bases of the junction unmatched. The CDR3 covers 19 residues. Germline V gives CDR1 SGHTA, CDR2 FQGNSA. The CDR3 sequence: CASSLGRLAGAPNTGELFF. Here the CDR3 DNA reads TGTGCCAGCAGCTTAGGGCGACTAGCGGGGGCCCCGAACACCGGGGAGCTGTTTTTT.

The V and J genes are TRBV3-1 and TRBJ2-6; either TRBD1 or TRBD2 may supply D (5 bases each). The V and J ends lost 7 bases and 0 bases respectively, with 10 bases between them. The CDR3 covers 15 residues. In germline, CDR1 is LGHDT, CDR2 YNNKEL (reference sequence). The CDR3 region has the DNA TGTGCCAGCACGCAGGGAGTCTCTGGGGCCAACGTCCTGACTTTC. It codes for CASTQGVSGANVLTF.

CDR3 in DNA: TGTGCTAGTGGTTTGGTACGTTTCCGGGGAAATGACGAGCAGTACGTC. Translation: CASGLVRFRGNDEQYV. V and J are TRBV12-5 and TRBJ2-7, with a weak D call TRBD2 (5 bases). The CDR3 totals 16 residues. CDR1 and CDR2 (germline): LGHNT, FRNRAP. The germline V and J ends were trimmed by 0 bases and 5 bases, with 17 bases remaining between them.

This clonotype showed up many times. The J gene is TRBJ2-7, the V gene TRBV5-1; TRBD1 matches at 9 bases. There are 15 residues in the CDR3. Looked up from germline, CDR1 is SGHRS and CDR2 is YFSETQ. V was pared by 2 bases and J by 4 bases, with 7 bases of the junction left unmatched. CDR3 protein: CASSLGQGKVYEQYF. CDR3 nucleotide sequence: TGCGCCAGCAGCTTAGGACAGGGGAAGGTATACGAGCAGTACTTC.

This clonotype was observed a few times. As DNA, the CDR3 is TGTGCCAGCAGCCCCCTTTGGCAGCCCCAGCATTTT. It encodes CASSPLWQPQHF. The V and J genes are TRBV21-1 and TRBJ1-5; the table's D gene call, TRBD1, was not cross checked with the DNA. TRBV21-1 is listed as a pseudogene. The CDR3 runs to 12 residues.

This chain uses TRBV12-3 or TRBV12-4 with TRBJ1-2; TRBD1 might be the D (5 bases). Trimming cost V 2 bases and J 4 bases, with 11 bases left between them. The CDR3 is 14 residues long. The CDR3 sequence: CASSLQLQGYGYTF. The CDR3 nucleotides are TGTGCCAGCAGTTTACAGCTTCAGGGCTATGGCTACACCTTC.

This clonotype was detected only a few times. This chain links TRBV2 with TRBJ2-3; D possibly corresponds to TRBD2 (6 bases). The CDR3 is 15 residues long. The germline CDR1 and CDR2 sequences are SNHLY and FYNNEI. Between the trimmed V and J ends, which lost 3 bases and 2 bases, there was a span of 12 bases. For the CDR3, the DNA is TGTGCCAGCAGTGAGGGGGGATTCAACACAGATACGCAGTATTTT. It encodes CASSEGGFNTDTQYF.

The sample holds many counts of this clonotype. The rearrangement links TRBV5-8 to TRBJ2-1; TRBD1 aligns across 12 bases. The germline gives CDR1 SGHTS, CDR2 YDEGEE. This CDR3 is 15 amino acids long. V lost 3 bases, J lost 5 bases, and 3 bases stayed unmatched. The CDR3 coding sequence is TGTGCCAGCAGCTGGGGACAGGGGGCCCACAATGAGCAGTTCTTC. It yields the protein CASSWGQGAHNEQFF.

This clonotype was seen repeatedly, ten times or more. The chain is built from TRBV7-3 and TRBJ2-6, with D unresolved. Germline V gene sequence: CDR1 SGHTA, CDR2 FQGTGA. With 6 bases removed from V and 1 base from J, the gap between germline ends came to 4 bases. The CDR3 contains 13 residues. CDR3 sequence (DNA): TGTGCCAGCAGGCCTTCTGGGGCCAACGTCCTGACTTTC. It encodes CASRPSGANVLTF.

This clonotype came up many times. The genes are TRBV9 and TRBJ1-2; D is unclear. CDR1 and CDR2 (germline): SGDLS, YYNGEE. The CDR3 has 11 residues. Deletions cut 7 bases from V and 0 bases from J, with 4 bases between. The CDR3 DNA reads as TGTGCCAGCCAAGCTAACTATGGCTACACCTTC. Its protein is CASQANYGYTF.

The chain combines TRBV5-1 with TRBJ2-1, with 8 bases aligning to TRBD1. V shed 0 bases, J shed 7 bases, and the junction held 15 bases outside the gene matches. Germline CDR1 SGHRS, CDR2 YFSETQ. The CDR3 covers 18 residues. The CDR3 DNA follows: TGCGCCAGCAGCTTGGTTGGCAGGGGGCTTGGGTTGAGGAATGAGCAGTTCTTC. This sequence encodes CASSLVGRGLGLRNEQFF.

The rearrangement links TRBV10-1 to TRBJ1-3; D gene unclear. The CDR3 runs to 13 residues. With 3 bases removed from V and 2 bases from J, the gap between germline ends came to 5 bases. Germline CDR1 and CDR2: WNHNN and SYGVQD (reference sequence). The CDR3 nucleotides are TGCGCCAGCAGTGATGAAGCTGGAAACACCATATATTTT. Its protein is CASSDEAGNTIYF.

The rearrangement uses TRBV20-1 and TRBJ2-5; the D gene could be TRBD1 or TRBD2 (6 bases each). The CDR3 contains 15 residues. V was shortened by 6 bases and J by 10 bases, with 27 bases between the two germline ends. Germline V lookup: CDR1 DFQATT, CDR2 SNEGSKA (reference sequence). The DNA of the CDR3 is TGCAGTGCCCCCCACGCCGGGGGCGCGGCAAGGGACCAGTACTTC. Protein: CSAPHAGGAARDQYF.

This clonotype was recorded a few times. V and J are TRBV7-2 and TRBJ2-3; TRBD2 matches 8 bases. The ends lost 5 bases at V and 2 bases at J; junction bases unmatched: 6. This CDR3 is 15 amino acids long. Germline CDR1 is SGHTA and CDR2 is FQGNSA. The CDR3 DNA sequence: TGTGCCAGCAGCCCGGAGCGGGGGACCACAGATACGCAGTATTTT. Translation: CASSPERGTTDTQYF.

This chain links TRBV6-5 with TRBJ2-5; 8 bases fit TRBD1. J lost 1 base, V lost 2 bases, and 3 bases had no gene match. The germline V gene encodes CDR1 MNHEY and CDR2 SVGAGI. CDR3 length: 15 residues. The CDR3 DNA follows: TGTGCCAGCAGTTACGCCGGACAGGGCCAAGAGACCCAGTACTTC. Protein: CASSYAGQGQETQYF.

Ten or more counts support this clonotype. The chain carries TRBV7-9 and TRBJ1-3, with a weak D call TRBD1 (5 bases). V was shortened by 5 bases and J by 0 bases, with 11 bases between the two germline ends. CDR1 and CDR2 (germline): SEHNR, FQNEAQ (reference sequence). The length of the CDR3 is 15 residues. For the CDR3, the DNA is TGTGCCAGCAGCCCAAGGGGTAACTCTGGAAACACCATATATTTT. It yields the protein CASSPRGNSGNTIYF.

The V call is TRBV4-3, the J call TRBJ1-1, with a weak D call TRBD1 (5 bases). CDR3 length: 15 amino acids. Germline-derived CDR1 and CDR2 are LGHNA and YSLEER. Between the trimmed V and J ends, which lost 1 base and 4 bases, there was a span of 13 bases. CDR3 loop: CASSQAQGTGTEAFF. Written as DNA, the CDR3 is TGCGCCAGCAGCCAAGCTCAGGGTACGGGCACTGAAGCTTTCTTT.

This clonotype has only a few counts. The chain carries TRBV5-1 and TRBJ2-5, with 9 bases aligning to TRBD2. The V segment lost 3 bases and the J segment 5 bases; nucleotides outside the gene matches: 8. The CDR3 covers 15 residues. Germline-derived CDR1 and CDR2 are SGHRS and YFSETQ. The CDR3 protein is CASSSSSGKGETQYF. In nucleotides, the CDR3 is TGCGCCAGCAGCTCATCTAGCGGGAAGGGGGAGACCCAGTACTTC. Variable domain in full (rest from reference TRBV5-1 and TRBJ2-5): KAGVTQTPRYLIKTRGQQVTLSCSPISGHRSVSWYQQTPGQGLQFLFEYFSETQRNKGNFPGRFSGRQFSNSRSEMNVSTLELGDSALYLCASSSSSGKGETQYFGPGTRLLVL.

This clonotype turned up a few times. The rearrangement links TRBV7-2 to TRBJ2-3, with 11 bases aligning to TRBD2. CDR3 size: 16 residues. Trimming took 5 bases from V and 2 from J; bases not matched to a gene: 6. Germline V gene data show CDR1 as SGHTA and CDR2 as FQGNSA. CDR3 DNA: TGTGCCAGCAGCGTCGTAGCGGGGGGGAACACAGATACGCAGTATTTT. It codes for CASSVVAGGNTDTQYF.

This clonotype was seen a few times. The CDR3 sequence: CASSWGTFEGETQYF. CDR3 bases: TGTGCCAGCAGTTGGGGGACATTCGAGGGAGAGACCCAGTACTTC. The V and J genes are TRBV6-2 or TRBV6-3 and TRBJ2-5, with a tentative D call TRBD1 (6 bases). This CDR3 has 15 residues. Germline CDR1 reads MNHEY; CDR2 reads SVGEGT. Trimming removed 4 bases at V and 4 bases at J, with 16 bases between.

This clonotype was picked up a small number of times. The genes are TRBV15 and TRBJ2-3; 8 bases map to TRBD1. Germline V gene sequence: CDR1 LNHNV, CDR2 YYDKDF (reference sequence). V lost 4 bases, J lost 2 bases, and 5 bases stayed unmatched. The CDR3 length is 15 residues. Here the CDR3 DNA reads TGTGCCACCAGCAAAGGACAGGGAAACACAGATACGCAGTATTTT. It codes for CATSKGQGNTDTQYF.

The chain has TRBV20-1 and TRBJ1-1; weak D call: TRBD1 (5 bases). V lost 6 bases to trimming and J lost 8 bases, with 16 bases between them. CDR1 and CDR2 (germline): DFQATT, SNEGSKA (reference sequence). The CDR3 is 12 amino acids. CDR3 region: CSAALRGGEAFF. The CDR3 DNA reads TGCAGTGCAGCCCTGAGGGGCGGAGAAGCTTTCTTT.